A selection of T cell receptor beta chains follows, all from one sample in a study of T cell repertoires in cytomegalovirus infection. TCRdb called the reads again in MiXCR, with one record for every CDR3 protein. Of approximately 990,000 distinct CDR3 sequences listed, approximately 31% were seen once; the top ten hold around an eighth. These receptors' targets are unknown. Specimen: cultured CD8+ T cells from PBMCs, collected from culture after CMV antigen stimulation. These receptor sequences come from a human donor in good health (CMV status not recorded). Some clones in this sample may be carry-over from other donors' samples. Both conserved end residues are part of each CDR3. The D gene is left open where the match is weak. Size is stated for part of the rows, as once, few or many counts, or as a class when the clone is expanded.

j_call clone_size v_call d_call cdr3_length cdr3_nt cdr3_aa
TRBJ1-2 . TRBV27 . 15 TGTGCCAGCAGTCCTTCGGACACCACTAACTATGGCTACACCTTC CASSPSDTTNYGYTF
TRBJ2-1 many TRBV7-2 . 12 TGTGCCAGCAGTAATAGAGGGGATGAGCAGTTCTTC CASSNRGDEQFF
TRBJ2-1 . TRBV10-3 TRBD2 14 TGTGCCATCAGTATTAGCGGGGCGCGGAATGAGCAGTTCTTC CAISISGARNEQFF
TRBJ2-5 . TRBV19 TRBD1 15 TGTGCCAGTAGCGTGGACAGGGGGCGAGGAGAGACCCAGTACTTC CASSVDRGRGETQYF
TRBJ1-5 many TRBV7-8 TRBD1 14 TGTGCCAGCAGCTTAGGGACAGGGGCTCAGCCCCAGCATTTT CASSLGTGAQPQHF
TRBJ1-1 . TRBV20-1 . 10 TGCAGTGCCCCCGACAGTGAAGCTTTCTTT CSAPDSEAFF
TRBJ1-1 . TRBV12-3/TRBV12-4 TRBD1 15 TGTGCCAGCAGTTATCCCGGGACAGGGAACACTGAAGCTTTCTTT CASSYPGTGNTEAFF
TRBJ2-5 . TRBV3-1 . 15 TGTGCCAGCAGCCAAGGGATGGGGCCGGGAGAGACCCAGTACTTC CASSQGMGPGETQYF
TRBJ2-1 . TRBV6-8 TRBD1 17 TGTGCCAGCAGTTTTCAAACCGGGACAGGGGTTGTCAATGAGCAGTTCTTC CASSFQTGTGVVNEQFF
TRBJ2-1 . TRBV27 . 13 TGTGCCAGCAGTTTATCCGCTAAGAATGAGCAGTTCTTC CASSLSAKNEQFF
TRBJ2-1 . TRBV7-9 . 16 TGTGCCAGCGCTTCTAAACCCGGGACACTGTACAATGAGCAGTTCTTC CASASKPGTLYNEQFF
TRBJ1-1 . TRBV10-2 . 10 TGCGCCAGCAAAGACACTGAAGCTTTCTTT CASKDTEAFF
TRBJ2-5 many TRBV11-2 . 15 TGTGCCAGCAGCTTAGAGTTTACAGAGCAAGAGACCCAGTACTTC CASSLEFTEQETQYF
TRBJ1-2 . TRBV6-5 TRBD1 13 TGTGCCAGCAGCCCCGACAGGGGGGTTGGCTACACCTTC CASSPDRGVGYTF
TRBJ2-1 . TRBV10-3 TRBD2 16 TGTGCCATCAGTGACCTTGCGGGGGGACCCTACAATGAGCAGTTCTTC CAISDLAGGPYNEQFF
TRBJ1-2 few TRBV6-1 . 17 TGTGCCAGCAGTCAATATACCGGGTCCAAAAATGGCTATGGCTACACCTTC CASSQYTGSKNGYGYTF
TRBJ2-1 few TRBV7-3 TRBD1 18 TGTGCCAGCAGCCCCGGTCCCGGGACAGGGTTGGGCTACAATGAGCAGTTCTTC CASSPGPGTGLGYNEQFF
TRBJ2-5 . TRBV29-1 TRBD1 16 TGCAGCGTTGACGGGACAGGACGCGGCAGCCAAGAGACCCAGTACTTC CSVDGTGRGSQETQYF
TRBJ1-5 . TRBV19 . 14 TGTGCCAGTACGCCGACGGTTAGCAATCAGCCCCAGCATTTT CASTPTVSNQPQHF
TRBJ2-2 . TRBV12-3/TRBV12-4 TRBD1 14 TGTGCCAGCAGTCTGACAGGGCTAACCGGGGAGCTGTTTTTT CASSLTGLTGELFF